The 28 T cell receptor beta chains presented below share a single source sample, sequenced in a study of response to subunit inactivated influenza vaccine. TCRdb reanalysed the RT-PCR reads using MiXCR and keeps one entry per CDR3 protein. The sample yields about 800,000 distinct CDR3 sequences, 21% seen once. The material sequenced was PBMCs from blood, taken less than 6 days after vaccination. The receptors come from a man over 45 who received an inactivated influenza vaccine.

The CDR3 DNA follows: TGTGCCAGCAGTTACTCGAACCCGGTCAGTATTGCTATGGGCAATCAGCCCCAGCATTTT. As protein: CASSYSNPVSIAMGNQPQHF. The chain joins TRBV6-2 or TRBV6-3 to TRBJ1-5; D remains ambiguous. Germline CDR1 reads MNHEY; CDR2 reads SVGEGT. Trimming stripped 0 bases from V and 2 bases from J, with 23 bases between. The CDR3 sequence is 20 residues long.

The chain couples TRBV28 to TRBJ2-4; no clear D. The ends were cut back, 1 base at V and 5 bases at J, with 6 bases in the middle. This CDR3 is 13 amino acids long. Per germline, CDR1 MDHEN and CDR2 SYDVKM. The CDR3 loop is CASSLSPENIQYF. DNA of the CDR3: TGTGCCAGCAGTTTATCTCCGGAAAACATTCAGTACTTC.

This clonotype was seen more than once but under ten times. The V gene is TRBV20-1, the J gene TRBJ2-3; 7 bases are shared with TRBD2. Germline V lookup: CDR1 DFQATT, CDR2 SNEGSKA (reference sequence). The CDR3 has 13 residues. The V gene end was trimmed by 3 bases and the J gene end by 6 bases; junction bases not matched to a gene: 6. The chain's CDR3 is CSASYLAADTQYF. The CDR3 nucleotides are TGCAGTGCTAGCTACCTAGCGGCCGATACGCAGTATTTT.

The rearrangement links TRBV5-1 to TRBJ1-5; weak D call: TRBD1 (6 bases). This CDR3 is built from 16 residues. CDR1 is SGHRS, CDR2 YFSETQ, per germline. Trimming removed 2 bases from V and 0 bases from J, with 12 bases in between. CDR3 in amino acids: CASSLGGLGSNQPQHF. The DNA of the CDR3 is TGCGCCAGCAGCTTAGGGGGGTTAGGTAGCAATCAGCCCCAGCATTTT.

A few counts support this clonotype. The V and J genes are TRBV10-3 and TRBJ2-7, with D maybe TRBD1 (6 bases). This CDR3 spans 13 amino acids. Germline V gene lookup returns CDR1 ENHRY and CDR2 SYGVKD. Trimming stripped 4 bases from V and 2 bases from J, with 9 bases between. The CDR3 region is CAISGTETYEQYF. The CDR3, as DNA: TGTGCCATCAGTGGGACAGAAACCTACGAGCAGTACTTC.

This clonotype was observed a handful of times. The J gene is TRBJ2-1, the V gene TRBV7-2; tentatively, D is TRBD2 (6 bases). CDR3 length: 15 residues. Between the trimmed V and J ends, which lost 3 bases and 4 bases, there was a span of 13 bases. From germline, CDR1 is SGHTA and CDR2 FQGNSA. In nucleotides, the CDR3 is TGTGCCAGCAGCTTGGGGACTCGCATTTACAATGAGCAGTTCTTC. Protein product: CASSLGTRIYNEQFF.

The V and J genes are TRBV5-5 and TRBJ2-5; the match to TRBD1 covers 8 bases. Germline lookup yields CDR1 SGHKS and CDR2 YYEKEE (reference sequence). V was clipped by 4 bases and J by 5 bases; unmatched bases: 7. The CDR3 length is 14 residues. The chain's CDR3 is CASSERQGMETQYF. The CDR3 DNA sequence: TGTGCCAGCAGCGAACGACAGGGGATGGAGACCCAGTACTTC.

The V and J genes are TRBV20-1 and TRBJ2-5; perhaps TRBD2 as D (6 bases). Trimming shortened V by 5 bases and J by 5 bases, and 15 bases separated the two germline ends. The CDR3 sequence is 13 residues long. CDR1 and CDR2 (germline): DFQATT, SNEGSKA (reference sequence). The CDR3 reads CSAGGEAQETQYF. CDR3 DNA: TGCAGTGCTGGCGGGGAGGCCCAGGAGACCCAGTACTTC.

V is TRBV6-1 and J is TRBJ2-6; perhaps D is TRBD1 or TRBD2 (6 bases each). The ends were cut back, 5 bases at V and 2 bases at J, with 13 bases in the middle. The CDR3 contains 16 residues. From germline, CDR1 is MNHNS and CDR2 SASEGT. The CDR3 region has the DNA TGTGCCAGCAGTCCGGAGGAGGGGGCTGGGGCCAACGTCCTGACTTTC. Its translation: CASSPEEGAGANVLTF.

This chain links TRBV30 with TRBJ1-5; no reliable D call. Trimming stripped 1 base from V and 3 bases from J, with 13 bases between. The CDR3 covers 15 residues. Germline V CDR1 and CDR2: GTSNPN, SVGIG (reference sequence). This CDR3 is CAWSADQRINQPQHF. In nucleotides, the CDR3 is TGTGCCTGGAGTGCCGACCAAAGGATCAATCAGCCCCAGCATTTT.

The chain employs TRBV20-1 and TRBJ2-2; D remains ambiguous. The CDR3 has 15 residues. Germline-derived CDR1 and CDR2 are DFQATT and SNEGSKA (reference sequence). Trimming stripped 3 bases from V and 0 bases from J, with 11 bases between. The CDR3 protein is CSASKTLANTGELFF. The CDR3 DNA reads TGCAGTGCTAGTAAAACACTCGCGAACACCGGGGAGCTGTTTTTT.

The CDR3 protein is CSARDPRGLGETQYF. In nucleotides, the CDR3 is TGCAGTGCTAGAGATCCCCGGGGTTTAGGAGAGACCCAGTACTTC. The rearrangement uses TRBV20-1 and TRBJ2-5; D is possibly TRBD2 (5 bases). Germline V gene lookup returns CDR1 DFQATT and CDR2 SNEGSKA (reference sequence). Between the trimmed V and J ends, which lost 0 bases and 4 bases, there was a span of 15 bases. This CDR3 is 15 amino acids long.

The chain links TRBV20-1 to TRBJ2-7; the match to TRBD1 covers 7 bases. Germline trimming cut 2 bases from V and 5 bases from J; bases unmatched to any gene: 3. This CDR3 comprises 12 residues. Germline CDR1 is DFQATT and CDR2 is SNEGSKA (reference sequence). The CDR3 loop is CSARKGAHEQYF. The CDR3 DNA follows: TGCAGTGCTAGAAAGGGGGCCCACGAGCAGTACTTC.

The chain is built from TRBV11-1 and TRBJ2-3, with a possible D match to TRBD1 (6 bases). Germline V gene sequence: CDR1 SGHAT, CDR2 FQDESV (reference sequence). The CDR3 is 19 amino acids. V lost 1 base and J lost 3, with 23 bases in between. The CDR3 DNA reads as TGTGCCAGCAGCTTAGGCCCCCGGGGACATGGTAGTACGACAGATACGCAGTATTTT. Its protein product is CASSLGPRGHGSTTDTQYF.

This clonotype was seen only a few times. The genes are TRBV5-1 and TRBJ2-1, with 8 bases identical to TRBD2. Losses at the gene ends were 0 bases for V and 7 bases for J; bases not matched to a gene: 6. The CDR3 totals 15 residues. The germline V gene has CDR1 SGHRS and CDR2 YFSETQ. The CDR3 nucleotides are TGCGCCAGCAGCTTGGCCGGGGGGGCCTCTAATGAGCAGTTCTTC. Amino acids: CASSLAGGASNEQFF.

V and J are TRBV5-4 and TRBJ2-5, with 10 bases identical to TRBD1. The CDR3 consists of 16 residues. Germline V gene sequence: CDR1 SGHNT, CDR2 YYREEE (reference sequence). The trim removed 2 bases at V and 5 bases at J, leaving 9 bases unmatched. CDR3 DNA sequence: TGTGCCAGCAGCTTACCGGGACAGGGGATTAGGGAGACCCAGTACTTC. Translation gives CASSLPGQGIRETQYF. Full variable domain (rest looked up from reference TRBV5-4 and TRBJ2-5): ETGVTQSPTHLIKTRGQQVTLRCSSQSGHNTVSWYQQALGQGPQFIFQYYREEENGRGNFPPRFSGLQFPNYSSELNVNALELDDSALYLCASSLPGQGIRETQYFGPGTRLLVL.

This clonotype was observed a few times. The V gene is TRBV5-1, the J gene TRBJ2-1; 10 bases are shared with TRBD2. Germline values: CDR1 SGHRS, CDR2 YFSETQ. V shed 3 bases, J shed 4 bases, and the junction held 7 bases outside the gene matches. The CDR3 contains 16 residues. The CDR3 reads CASSSRAGGVYNEQFF. The CDR3, as DNA: TGCGCCAGCAGCTCTAGAGCGGGAGGGGTTTACAATGAGCAGTTCTTC.

This clonotype was counted at least ten times. The chain couples TRBV4-3 to TRBJ2-1; D unresolved. Trimming took 0 bases from V and 2 from J, leaving 11 bases between them. This CDR3 spans 16 amino acids. The V gene's germline CDR1 is LGHNA and CDR2 YSLEER. The CDR3 DNA reads TGCGCCAGCAGCCAAGATAGAACGGGTGCCTACAATGAGCAGTTCTTC. Its translation is CASSQDRTGAYNEQFF.

The chain carries TRBV7-2 and TRBJ2-2, with TRBD2 identical over 9 bases. Losses at the gene ends were 5 bases for V and 8 bases for J; bases not matched to a gene: 9. Germline V gives CDR1 SGHTA, CDR2 FQGNSA. The CDR3 length is 15 residues. CDR3 nucleotides: TGTGCCAGCAGCACAAGCGGGGGGCGGAGTGGGGAGCTGTTTTTT. This sequence encodes CASSTSGGRSGELFF.

V usage is TRBV7-3 and J usage is TRBJ2-1; 7 nucleotides match TRBD2. The CDR3 runs 14 residues. Germline V gene lookup returns CDR1 SGHTA and CDR2 FQGTGA. V lost 2 bases and J lost 9; bases outside the gene matches: 7. The CDR3 nucleotides read TGTGCCAGCAGCTTAGGTCTGACGGGGGGTGAGCAGTTCTTC. Translated: CASSLGLTGGEQFF.

This clonotype was seen a few times. The rearrangement links TRBV20-1 to TRBJ2-5; 10 bases are a match to TRBD2. There are 14 residues in the CDR3. CDR1 is DFQATT and CDR2 is SNEGSKA in the germline V gene (reference sequence). V gave up 5 bases and J gave up 9 bases; unmatched junction bases: 12. The CDR3 DNA is TGCAGTGCTCAGCGGGAGGGGGCGTCGGGGCCCCAGTACTTC. This translates into CSAQREGASGPQYF.

V gene TRBV12-2 combines with J gene TRBJ2-7; no DNA check was done on the table's D call, TRBD2. TRBV12-2 is a known pseudogene. The CDR3 runs to 20 residues. CDR3 DNA sequence: TGTGCAAGTCGCCACGTTTATTGGAGGACCGTAGCGGGGATTCCTTACGAGCAGTACTTC. Its protein is CASRHVYWRTVAGIPYEQYF.

There are a few counts of this clonotype. This rearrangement joins TRBV6-1 to TRBJ1-5; the D gene is possibly TRBD1 (5 bases). Germline V lookup: CDR1 MNHNS, CDR2 SASEGT. CDR3 length: 13 amino acids. V lost 6 bases to trimming and J lost 7 bases, with 13 bases between them. The CDR3 bases are TGTGCCAGCAGGGTCGGGGACGACCAGCCCCAGCATTTT. Translation gives CASRVGDDQPQHF.

The chain uses TRBV15 and TRBJ1-6; 7 nucleotides agree with TRBD1. V lost 0 bases and J lost 10; bases outside the gene matches: 6. The CDR3 consists of 15 residues. Germline-derived CDR1 and CDR2 are LNHNV and YYDKDF (reference sequence). This CDR3 reads CATSREGGFGSPLHF. Written as DNA, the CDR3 is TGTGCCACCAGCAGAGAAGGGGGCTTCGGATCACCCCTCCACTTT.

V usage is TRBV25-1 and J usage is TRBJ2-5, with D uncertain. Germline V gives CDR1 MGHDK, CDR2 SYGVNS. The length of the CDR3 is 12 residues. The germline V and J ends were trimmed by 6 bases and 9 bases, with 14 bases remaining between them. The CDR3 region is CASRKDTQAQYF. In DNA form, the CDR3 reads TGTGCCAGCAGGAAAGATACTCAGGCCCAGTACTTC.

The chain links TRBV21-1 to TRBJ2-6; TRBD1 reflects the table's D call only, with no check against the DNA. TRBV21-1 is a documented pseudogene. The CDR3 runs to 18 residues. As DNA, the CDR3 is TGTGCCAGCAGCGATGGGGACAAACCTTGGGGGGAGGTCAACGTCCTGACTTTC. Amino acids: CASSDGDKPWGEVNVLTF.

In this sample, this clonotype turned up a few times. The CDR3 protein is CASSTEAYNEQFF. The CDR3 nucleotides read TGTGCCAGCAGCACGGAGGCCTACAATGAGCAGTTCTTC. J is TRBJ2-1 and V is TRBV7-3; tentative D call: TRBD2 (5 bases). Germline V gene data show CDR1 as SGHTA and CDR2 as FQGTGA. CDR3 length: 13 amino acids. Trimming removed 5 bases at V and 2 bases at J, with 7 bases between.

The chain carries TRBV4-3 and TRBJ2-7; 7 bases are a match to TRBD2. The CDR3 length is 15 residues. V gave up 1 base and J gave up 3 bases; unmatched junction bases: 6. Per the germline V gene, CDR1 is LGHNA and CDR2 is YSLEER. The DNA of the CDR3 is TGCGCCAGCAGCCAAGTAGTCGAGCGGGGCTACGAGCAGTACTTC. This sequence encodes CASSQVVERGYEQYF.